This T cell receptor (beta chain) emerged from a study of T cell responses to AZD1222 COVID-19 vaccine. Study-wide background: The analysis combined second doses at about 4 or about 12 weeks. General study points: Just 5 to 7 AZD1222 recipients were seropositive at baseline.

TCRdb's table, derived via immunoSEQ multiplex PCR, lists solely in-frame clones and lacks some. The table includes around 83,000 clones, 86% detected once. The V gene's germline CDR1 is SGHRS and CDR2 YFSETQ. The V segment lost 3 bases and the J segment 4 bases; nucleotides outside the gene matches: 6. The CDR3 covers 15 residues. Remarks on this clone: Its antigen is currently unknown.

The V and J genes are TRBV5-1 and TRBJ1-2, with 10 bases that match TRBD1. The receptor was isolated from an adult in good health. The input for sequencing was peripheral blood, taken on day 0 of AZD1222 vaccination. CDR3 loop: CASSSLGQGVYGYTF. In nucleotides, the CDR3 is TGCGCCAGCAGCTCTCTTGGACAGGGGGTCTATGGCTACACCTTC.